The rows below give T cell receptor beta chains drawn from one sample of a study of cytomegalovirus exposure and HLA in healthy donors. Generated by immunoSEQ multiplex PCR, the TCRdb table keeps only in-frame clones and is missing some. The repertoire includes around 150,000 clones, 83% of them detected once, and 1.5% sits in the top ten. The sample comprised PBMCs. All receptors derive from a middle-aged man in good health and CMV-seronegative. CDR3s include the opening cysteine and the closing phenylalanine or tryptophan. Fields, in order: clone size, CDR3 length, V gene, J gene, D gene, CDR3 DNA, CDR3 protein. D genes are given only for firm matches. Only part of the rows carry a size: once, few, many, or a class if the clone is expanded.

once	14	TRBV7-8	TRBJ1-3	-	TGTGCCAGCAGCTTCGCAGACATGGGAAACACCATATATTTT	CASSFADMGNTIYF
once	17	TRBV5-5	TRBJ2-3	TRBD2	TGTGCCAGCAGCCCCCGGCTAGCGGTGTCGTTTGAGGATACGCAGTATTTT	CASSPRLAVSFEDTQYF
-	15	TRBV5-6	TRBJ2-5	TRBD1	TGTGCCAGCAGCTTCTGGGACAGGGTCGAAGAGACCCAGTACTTC	CASSFWDRVEETQYF
-	15	TRBV6-5	TRBJ1-2	-	TGTGCCAGCAGTCAAGGACAGCCCCGGGCCTATGGCTACACCTTC	CASSQGQPRAYGYTF
-	15	TRBV5-1	TRBJ2-5	TRBD1	TGCGCCAGCAGCTTAACCGGGACAGACCAAGAGACCCAGTACTTC	CASSLTGTDQETQYF
-	14	TRBV5-1	TRBJ1-6	TRBD1	TGCGCCAGCCAGCCGGGACAGGGGGTAACACCCCTCCACTTT	CASQPGQGVTPLHF
few	14	TRBV11-1	TRBJ1-6	-	TGTGCCAGCAGCATCGATTCAGGGAATTCACCCCTCCACTTT	CASSIDSGNSPLHF
-	13	TRBV12-1	TRBJ2-3	-	TGTGCCAGCAGCCTTGACAGTTACAAAACGCAGTATTTT	CASSLDSYKTQYF
-	13	TRBV10-3	TRBJ1-5	-	TGTGCCATCAGTCTACGGGGGAATCAGCCCCAGCATTTT	CAISLRGNQPQHF
-	15	TRBV7-9	TRBJ2-4	-	TGTGCCAGCAGCTTAGGGGTTACAGGGGGGGACATTCAGTACTTC	CASSLGVTGGDIQYF